Sequencing of this T cell receptor (beta chain) was carried out in a study of blood T cells in healthy people across ages. Overall study: For every two T cells, template switching captured about one barcoded beta molecule.

Notes on the study in general: Per-million-T-cell TCR beta diversity fell roughly linearly with age.

Primed by a sample-barcoded 5' primer and a J-beta primer mix, a second PCR proceeded for about 7 to 12 cycles. TCRdb re-derived calls from the 5' RACE reads in MiXCR, one entry per CDR3 protein. The sample consists of about 1.4 million distinct CDR3 sequences, roughly 60% of them appearing once. As to this clonotype: What it recognizes is unknown.

CDR1 SNHLY and CDR2 FYNNEI come from the germline V gene. CDR3 size: 13 residues. Trimming took off 10 bases at V and 6 bases at J, with 18 bases between the two ends. There were healthy Caucasian individuals from Russia, aged roughly 6 to 90, serving as donors. Sequencing was carried out using blood. V is TRBV2 and J is TRBJ1-1; a possible D gene is TRBD1 (6 bases). The clonotype originates from a man aged 18-30 years in good health. The CDR3 DNA sequence: TGTGCCACCGATCGACCCGGGGGCGCTGAAGCTTTCTTT. Its translation is CATDRPGGAEAFF.